A selection of T cell receptor beta chains follows, all from one sample in a study of blood T cell repertoires in COVID-19. Clones were read by immunoSEQ multiplex PCR, and TCRdb kept only the in-frame ones, dropping some. Of about 220,000 clones in the sample, approximately 90% were seen once. The source material was peripheral blood. The receptors shown here come from a man younger than 45 who had recovered from COVID-19. Each CDR3 is given with its conserved first and last residue. Fields, in order: CDR3 protein, J gene, D gene, V gene, clone size. D genes are given only for firm matches. Clone size, where shown, is once, few, many, or a class for clones that have expanded.

CDR3aa: CSTGQPFEAFF
j_gene: TRBJ1-1
d_gene: -
v_gene: TRBV20-1
abundance: few

CDR3aa: CACHRTGGHSPLHF
j_gene: TRBJ1-6
d_gene: TRBD1
v_gene: TRBV30
abundance: -

CDR3aa: CASSVADNSLAYEQYF
j_gene: TRBJ2-7
d_gene: -
v_gene: TRBV9
abundance: -

CDR3aa: CASSAPRFQRGDDTQYF
j_gene: TRBJ2-3
d_gene: TRBD2
v_gene: TRBV9
abundance: -

CDR3aa: CAWSIAGQGHQPQHF
j_gene: TRBJ1-5
d_gene: TRBD1
v_gene: TRBV30
abundance: -

CDR3aa: CASSYYNEQYF
j_gene: TRBJ2-7
d_gene: -
v_gene: TRBV27
abundance: few

CDR3aa: CASRGQGSYGYTF
j_gene: TRBJ1-2
d_gene: TRBD1
v_gene: TRBV3-1/TRBV3-2
abundance: -

CDR3aa: CASSLVMGPDEQYF
j_gene: TRBJ2-7
d_gene: -
v_gene: TRBV5-6
abundance: -

CDR3aa: CASSEKQGRVSRDEQFF
j_gene: TRBJ2-1
d_gene: -
v_gene: TRBV10-1
abundance: -

CDR3aa: CASSSSTAGTIYF
j_gene: TRBJ1-3
d_gene: -
v_gene: TRBV19
abundance: -

CDR3aa: CASSLGAGREAFF
j_gene: TRBJ1-1
d_gene: -
v_gene: TRBV7-2
abundance: few

CDR3aa: CAIRGTDYTGELFF
j_gene: TRBJ2-2
d_gene: TRBD1
v_gene: TRBV10-3
abundance: -

CDR3aa: CASSSGRTGEKLFF
j_gene: TRBJ1-4
d_gene: -
v_gene: TRBV5-1
abundance: -

CDR3aa: CSVEPAGLAGETNTGELFF
j_gene: TRBJ2-2
d_gene: TRBD2
v_gene: TRBV29-1
abundance: -

CDR3aa: CASSTYGGGNYGYTF
j_gene: TRBJ1-2
d_gene: -
v_gene: TRBV19
abundance: -

CDR3aa: CASSRDITSGNTIYF
j_gene: TRBJ1-3
d_gene: -
v_gene: TRBV5-1
abundance: -

CDR3aa: CASSFRRGGTGELFF
j_gene: TRBJ2-2
d_gene: TRBD2
v_gene: TRBV5-4
abundance: -

CDR3aa: CASSLRDSDEKLFF
j_gene: TRBJ1-4
d_gene: TRBD1
v_gene: TRBV7-2
abundance: -

CDR3aa: CASRGGLDIHSYEQYF
j_gene: TRBJ2-7
d_gene: -
v_gene: TRBV27
abundance: -

CDR3aa: CASSLTGTYGYTF
j_gene: TRBJ1-2
d_gene: -
v_gene: TRBV6-5
abundance: -

CDR3aa: CASSFEQGRNTEAFF
j_gene: TRBJ1-1
d_gene: -
v_gene: TRBV7-9
abundance: -

CDR3aa: CATMGRGPYPEAFF
j_gene: TRBJ1-1
d_gene: -
v_gene: TRBV27
abundance: few

CDR3aa: CASSSGGLSYEQYF
j_gene: TRBJ2-7
d_gene: TRBD2
v_gene: TRBV19
abundance: -

CDR3aa: CASSLTSGNTIYF
j_gene: TRBJ1-3
d_gene: -
v_gene: TRBV7-8
abundance: -

CDR3aa: CASSDPGTGDEKLFF
j_gene: TRBJ1-4
d_gene: TRBD1
v_gene: TRBV10-1
abundance: -

CDR3aa: CASSPPPGGPPYEQYF
j_gene: TRBJ2-7
d_gene: -
v_gene: TRBV27
abundance: -

CDR3aa: CASSLVAVSGETQYF
j_gene: TRBJ2-5
d_gene: -
v_gene: TRBV7-8
abundance: -

CDR3aa: CASSFERTSGGYVSTGELFF
j_gene: TRBJ2-2
d_gene: TRBD2
v_gene: TRBV5-1
abundance: -

CDR3aa: CASSYKRSLNTEAFF
j_gene: TRBJ1-1
d_gene: -
v_gene: TRBV6-7
abundance: once

CDR3aa: CASTTIGTGVVNEQFF
j_gene: TRBJ2-1
d_gene: TRBD1
v_gene: TRBV27
abundance: -

CDR3aa: CASSLPTEQYF
j_gene: TRBJ2-3
d_gene: -
v_gene: TRBV7-2
abundance: -

CDR3aa: CASSKDSRGTYEQYF
j_gene: TRBJ2-7
d_gene: -
v_gene: TRBV2
abundance: once

CDR3aa: CASSFSRGLNEQFF
j_gene: TRBJ2-1
d_gene: TRBD1
v_gene: TRBV6-5
abundance: -

CDR3aa: CASSKGGQGMRNTIYF
j_gene: TRBJ1-3
d_gene: -
v_gene: TRBV21-1
abundance: -

CDR3aa: CASSPTRDTGELFF
j_gene: TRBJ2-2
d_gene: -
v_gene: TRBV7-2
abundance: -

CDR3aa: CASRYSDSYGYTF
j_gene: TRBJ1-2
d_gene: -
v_gene: TRBV5-1
abundance: -

CDR3aa: CASSLDRSAYNEQFF
j_gene: TRBJ2-1
d_gene: TRBD1
v_gene: TRBV28
abundance: -

CDR3aa: CASTLDDRGRFGYTF
j_gene: TRBJ1-2
d_gene: TRBD1
v_gene: TRBV6-5
abundance: -

CDR3aa: CAWGGGGRPINYGYTF
j_gene: TRBJ1-2
d_gene: -
v_gene: TRBV30
abundance: -

CDR3aa: CASSLRGQGAGNTEAFF
j_gene: TRBJ1-1
d_gene: TRBD1
v_gene: TRBV7-9
abundance: -

CDR3aa: CAWSGQGEQYF
j_gene: TRBJ2-7
d_gene: TRBD1
v_gene: TRBV30
abundance: -

CDR3aa: CASSLARLQGAWTEAFF
j_gene: TRBJ1-1
d_gene: TRBD1
v_gene: TRBV7-8
abundance: -

CDR3aa: CASSYTDRPQETQYF
j_gene: TRBJ2-5
d_gene: -
v_gene: TRBV6-5
abundance: -

CDR3aa: CASSSGYYGYTF
j_gene: TRBJ1-2
d_gene: -
v_gene: TRBV5-1
abundance: many